The TCR beta chain described here comes from a study of shared clonotypes between healthy human individuals (dated by TCRdb to the early 2020s). Context from the whole study: The cohort comprised a couple of women and three men aged 18 to 49 years. Different laboratories and diverse techniques were used to prepare libraries and sequence TCR repertoires, to increase sequencing depth and limit assay-specific biases. Between about 0.8 and 9 billion PBMCs per donor were obtained by leukapheresis. Per donor, three plates each were used for CD4 naive and CD4 memory, two for CD8 naive, and one for CD8 memory. Blood TCR repertoires of 5 or 6 healthy adults were deeply sequenced to estimate repertoire size and the extent of clonotype sharing between individuals.

The research as a whole found: Sampling was restricted to blood, and TCR repertoires in tissues likely differ from the TCR repertoires found in blood. Naive subsets generally had larger estimated clonotype richness than memory subsets. Clonotypes shared by all four sorted-subset donors showed higher generation probabilities than non-shared clonotypes. Because the study included a small number of donors, the genetic and exposure-history diversity represented was limited. Rarefaction of sorted-subset datasets indicated incomplete sequencing despite the large sequencing depth. Based on pairwise subsampling, the degree of clonotype sharing among donors was expected to be affected by sequencing depth. Roughly 5% of naive CD4, more than 3% of naive CD8, about 2.5% of memory CD4, and approximately 0.39% of memory CD8 clonotypes were shared across a few donors.

For the CD8 naive samples, CD45RO-negative cells were positively selected for CCR7, yielding a CD45RA+CCR7+ population from which TemRA cells were excluded. The donors were healthy, HIV-negative adults with no recently reported acute infections or vaccinations. Only Caucasian adults living in Nashville, Tennessee, USA were represented among the donors. After blood collection by leukapheresis, PBMCs were isolated using Ficoll-Histopaque density gradient centrifugation and then cryopreserved in the vapor phase of liquid nitrogen. Analytical flow cytometry was used to check the purity and quantity of every magnetically sorted T cell population. Each sorted fraction had its genomic DNA isolated and then quantified by UV absorbance on a Nanodrop 2000c. The CDR3, cysteine through phenylalanine, is 12 amino acids long. Kept here is only the CDR3 DNA, which spans 36 bases and is read in frame from base 1. The germline V gene encodes CDR1 SQVTM and CDR2 ANQGSEA.

Using the deep immunoSEQ assay, multiplex PCR amplified TCR CDR3 regions from genomic DNA. Extracted genomic DNA from each cell subset was spread evenly across all wells of several immunoSEQ 96-well plates, with each plate serving as a replicate. For sorted subsets, around 200 ng genomic DNA, equal to about 30,000 T cell genomes, was loaded into each replicate PCR. The purified libraries were quantified using a Qubit 3.0 fluorometer, sized with a Bioanalyzer 2100, and then quantified again using the KAPA Library Quantification kit. A separate single-read 150-cycle Illumina NextSeq 550 flow cell was used to sequence each immunoSEQ 96-well plate. The study's processing was this. Because the immunoSEQ output held only junctional sequences and lacked quality scores, the filtering could not match the filtering applied to full-length reads. To assign V/J genes and CDR3, sequences were annotated using PyIR, a Python wrapper for IgBLAST v1.9, with IMGT germline references. Any read was removed if the V/J assignment was weak (E-value above 1e-6), the CDR3 was missing, or the read contained stop codons, out-of-frame junctions, or ambiguous translated residues. V3J clonotypes were defined by identical inferred V gene, J gene, and CDR3 amino acid sequence. The percentage overlap between two repertoires was calculated by dividing the number of shared unique clonotypes by the size of the smaller repertoire. Richness of each repertoire was evaluated using RTK rarefaction, the Chao1 estimator, and Recon v2.1 estimates of unobserved clonotypes. Generation probabilities for all TCRbeta clonotypes obtained by the gDNA method from several donors were computed using OLGA. In TCRdb, the immuneACCESS table is reduced to in-frame sequences with V and J assigned. These tables do not hold every clone; where another copy was compared, an unresolved V gene accounts for under half, and the others remain unexplained. V, J and clone size reflect that table, while D and trimming were determined from the DNA. In all, the sample holds 600,000 or so clones, and roughly 98% of those were seen once. Together, the top ten hold 0.25% to 0.35% of the sample.

For this clone: There is no known antigen for this receptor. Base quality data are lacking; no much larger clone is found one base away.

This chain joins TRBV29-1 to TRBJ2-5; confidence is insufficient to name the D gene. The source material was naive CD8+ T cells sorted from blood. The cell subset or site label of this sample denotes: CD45RA+CCR7+. This receptor was taken from a man in his thirties or forties in good health. The CDR3 in this case is CTDSDTAGAQYF. In nucleotide form, the sequence is TGCACCGATTCCGACACTGCTGGGGCCCAGTACTTC.